These 19 T cell receptor beta chains share one sample of origin, sequenced in a study of T cell responses to AZD1222 COVID-19 vaccine (dated by TCRdb to about 2021). The library was obtained by the immunoSEQ multiplex PCR assay. Here the immuneACCESS table is served through TCRdb, limited to in-frame sequences with V and J called. Missing clones are a known gap in these copies; in checked studies unresolved V genes cover under half, and the rest lacks a known reason. This sample comprises over 150,000 clones, roughly 90% of them detected only once. The ten largest clones take up 15% to 20% of the sample. The sample's time point, from its label and the paper: baseline before first vaccination. The specimen comprised peripheral blood, sampled on day 0 of AZD1222 vaccination. Source of these receptors: an adult in good health.

The rearrangement joins TRBV27 to TRBJ2-4; TRBD2 matches at 8 bases. Trimming at V came to 4 bases and at J to 6 bases, leaving 14 bases not matched to a gene. The V gene's germline CDR1 is MNHEY and CDR2 SMNVEV (reference sequence). The CDR3 runs to 17 residues. The CDR3 nucleotides read TGTGCCAGCAGTTCCGAGCTGCCTAGCGGGCGGATAAACATTCAGTACTTC. This encodes CASSSELPSGRINIQYF.

The chain uses TRBV6-5 and TRBJ2-7; D is perhaps TRBD1 (6 bases). The CDR3 totals 12 residues. Trimming took 6 bases from V and 2 from J, leaving 8 bases between them. Germline V CDR1 and CDR2: MNHEY, SVGAGI. The CDR3 DNA follows: TGTGCCAGCAGGTCAGGGGCCTACGAGCAGTACTTC. It specifies CASRSGAYEQYF.

The chain recombines TRBV3-1 (or the pseudogene TRBV3-2) with TRBJ2-7; D is unresolved. V lost 5 bases and J 0 bases, leaving 8 bases between the germline ends. This CDR3 comprises 13 residues. Germline V CDR1 and CDR2: LGHDT, YNNKEL (reference sequence). This chain's CDR3 is CASSDRGSYEQYF. The CDR3 nucleotides read TGTGCCAGCAGCGACCGCGGCTCCTACGAGCAGTACTTC.

V gene TRBV7-3 combines with J gene TRBJ1-1; a weak D match, TRBD1 (6 bases). The germline V and J ends were trimmed by 2 bases and 12 bases, with 19 bases remaining between them. Germline V gene data show CDR1 as SGHTA and CDR2 as FQGTGA. The CDR3 length is 14 residues. This CDR3 is CASSLALNGQPTFF. For the CDR3, the DNA is TGTGCCAGCAGCTTAGCCCTCAACGGACAGCCAACTTTCTTT. Drawing the rest from reference TRBV7-3 and TRBJ1-1, the complete variable domain is GAGVSQTPSNKVTEKGKYVELRCDPISGHTALYWYRQSLGQGPEFLIYFQGTGAADDSGLPNDRFFAVRPEGSVSTLKIQRTERGDSAVYLCASSLALNGQPTFFGQGTRLTVV.

V gene TRBV9 combines with J gene TRBJ2-6, with 7 bases lining up with TRBD1. The CDR3 runs 19 residues. Losses at the gene ends were 1 base for V and 0 bases for J; bases not matched to a gene: 10. Germline CDR1 and CDR2: SGDLS and YYNGEE. Here the CDR3 DNA reads TGTGCCAGCAGCGTAACCGCCGGGACAGCCTACTCTGGGGCCAACGTCCTGACTTTC. It encodes CASSVTAGTAYSGANVLTF.

The V and J genes are TRBV6-4 and TRBJ1-2; unclear D gene. V lost 0 bases and J lost 2, with 4 bases in between. Germline loops: CDR1 MRHNA, CDR2 SNTAGT. The CDR3 has 13 residues. The CDR3 is CASSDSTNYGYTF. The CDR3 coding sequence is TGTGCCAGCAGTGACTCGACCAACTATGGCTACACCTTC.

V is TRBV18 and J is TRBJ1-1; D gene ambiguous. Trimming cost V 5 bases and J 3 bases, with 10 bases left between them. The CDR3 contains 13 residues. Germline lookup yields CDR1 KGHSH and CDR2 LQKENI. Written as DNA, the CDR3 is TGTGCCAGCTCATCGGTGGGTTACACTGAAGCTTTCTTT. Protein product: CASSSVGYTEAFF.

This chain joins TRBV5-8 and TRBJ1-5, with a weak D call TRBD1 (5 bases). The CDR3 sequence is 18 residues long. Germline CDR1 and CDR2: SGHTS and YDEGEE. The V end was cut by 0 bases, the J end by 0 bases, with 16 bases between. CDR3 DNA: TGTGCCAGCAGCTTGGCCATCAGGGATGTATATAGCAATCAGCCCCAGCATTTT. Amino acids: CASSLAIRDVYSNQPQHF.

The rearrangement links TRBV18 to TRBJ2-7; TRBD1 matches at 9 bases. The CDR3 runs 15 residues. The germline gives CDR1 KGHSH, CDR2 LQKENI. J was trimmed by 3 bases and V by 0 bases; bases with no gene match: 3. In DNA, the CDR3 is TGTGCCAGCTCACCACCTGGGACAGGGTACTACGAGCAGTACTTC. It specifies CASSPPGTGYYEQYF.

This clone came up once. V and J are TRBV6-1 and TRBJ1-1; D gene unclear. Germline CDR1 MNHNS, CDR2 SASEGT. V was cut by 1 base and J by 11 bases, with 26 bases left in between. The CDR3 is 17 residues long. The CDR3 DNA reads TGTGCCAGCAGTGAAGGGTGGGCCAGTGGGCAGAAGTTCCCGGCTTTCTTT. It codes for CASSEGWASGQKFPAFF.

The V gene is TRBV4-3, the J gene TRBJ1-2; weak D call: TRBD1 (6 bases). The V end lost 0 bases, the J end lost 4 bases, and 18 bases lay between the germline ends. This CDR3 is built from 17 residues. The germline V gene encodes CDR1 LGHNA and CDR2 YSLEER. Here the CDR3 reads CASSQEVSQGYAYGYTF. The DNA for the CDR3 is TGCGCCAGCAGCCAAGAAGTCAGCCAGGGGTATGCCTATGGCTACACCTTC.

J is TRBJ2-7 and V is TRBV19, with D perhaps TRBD2 (5 bases). The V gene lost 1 base and the J gene lost 5 bases, with 9 bases spanning the gap. Germline V lookup: CDR1 LNHDA, CDR2 SQIVND (reference sequence). This CDR3 is built from 13 residues. The CDR3 nucleotides read TGTGCCAGTAGTATAGTCCCGGGAAACGAGCAGTACTTC. Translated, it gives CASSIVPGNEQYF. Full variable domain (missing parts from reference TRBV19 and TRBJ2-7): DGGITQSPKYLFRKEGQNVTLSCEQNLNHDAMYWYRQDPGQGLRLIYYSQIVNDFQKGDIAEGYSVSREKKESFPLTVTSAQKNPTAFYLCASSIVPGNEQYFGPGTRLTVT.

The chain couples TRBV18 to TRBJ1-5, with 7 bases that match TRBD1. Germline loops: CDR1 KGHSH, CDR2 LQKENI. The CDR3 runs 15 residues. V trimming: 11 bases; J trimming: 7 bases; junction bases outside the gene matches: 17. The CDR3 DNA reads TGTGCCTCCCAGAAGGGGGCCACGCGGGAGCAGCCCCAGCATTTT. Translated, it gives CASQKGATREQPQHF.

The chain employs TRBV4-3 and TRBJ1-4; the D gene is possibly TRBD1 (5 bases). Trimming removed 4 bases from V and 4 bases from J, with 25 bases in between. The germline V gene encodes CDR1 LGHNA and CDR2 YSLEER. The CDR3 is 19 amino acids. The CDR3 nucleotides read TGCGCCAGCAGCCTGAGTCCAAGGAGTCAGGGAGTTAATAATGAAAAACTGTTTTTT. Its translation: CASSLSPRSQGVNNEKLFF.

This clone was seen a few times. This rearrangement joins TRBV3-1 (or the pseudogene TRBV3-2) to TRBJ2-1; TRBD2 matches at 9 bases. J gave up 5 bases and V 4 bases, and 6 bases lay outside the gene matches. This CDR3 is built from 15 residues. Germline loops: CDR1 LGHDT, CDR2 YNNKEL (reference sequence). This CDR3 reads CASSPLLAGDNEQFF. CDR3 coding DNA: TGTGCCAGCAGCCCTTTACTAGCGGGTGACAATGAGCAGTTCTTC.

The V call is TRBV7-9, the J call TRBJ1-2; 7 bases are shared with TRBD1. The trim removed 3 bases at V and 7 bases at J, leaving 2 bases unmatched. This CDR3 contains 12 residues. Germline values: CDR1 SEHNR, CDR2 FQNEAQ (reference sequence). The CDR3 DNA is TGTGCCAGCAGCTTTTCAGGGGGTGGCTACACCTTC. The encoded protein is CASSFSGGGYTF.

The chain uses TRBV28 and TRBJ1-3; tentative D call: TRBD1 (5 bases). The CDR3 has 15 residues. The V and J ends lost 7 bases and 2 bases respectively, with 15 bases between them. Germline V CDR1 and CDR2: MDHEN, SYDVKM. The CDR3 DNA reads as TGTGCCAGCACTGGTTGGGGAGGGGCTGGAAACACCATATATTTT. Translated, it gives CASTGWGGAGNTIYF.

The V call is TRBV9, the J call TRBJ2-2; D ambiguous. V was trimmed by 0 bases and J by 0 bases, leaving 9 bases between them. This CDR3 contains 16 residues. Per the germline V gene, CDR1 is SGDLS and CDR2 is YYNGEE. The CDR3 bases are TGTGCCAGCAGCGTAGGCCCTGGAACGAACACCGGGGAGCTGTTTTTT. Protein product: CASSVGPGTNTGELFF.

This clone was observed a single time. The rearrangement links TRBV3-1 (or the pseudogene TRBV3-2) to TRBJ2-2; unclear D gene. Germline lookup yields CDR1 LGHDT and CDR2 YNNKEL (reference sequence). The CDR3 spans 12 residues. Trimming removed 4 bases at V and 6 bases at J, with 6 bases between. The CDR3 here is CASSPGSGELFF. The DNA of the CDR3 is TGTGCCAGCAGCCCCGGATCCGGGGAGCTGTTTTTT.